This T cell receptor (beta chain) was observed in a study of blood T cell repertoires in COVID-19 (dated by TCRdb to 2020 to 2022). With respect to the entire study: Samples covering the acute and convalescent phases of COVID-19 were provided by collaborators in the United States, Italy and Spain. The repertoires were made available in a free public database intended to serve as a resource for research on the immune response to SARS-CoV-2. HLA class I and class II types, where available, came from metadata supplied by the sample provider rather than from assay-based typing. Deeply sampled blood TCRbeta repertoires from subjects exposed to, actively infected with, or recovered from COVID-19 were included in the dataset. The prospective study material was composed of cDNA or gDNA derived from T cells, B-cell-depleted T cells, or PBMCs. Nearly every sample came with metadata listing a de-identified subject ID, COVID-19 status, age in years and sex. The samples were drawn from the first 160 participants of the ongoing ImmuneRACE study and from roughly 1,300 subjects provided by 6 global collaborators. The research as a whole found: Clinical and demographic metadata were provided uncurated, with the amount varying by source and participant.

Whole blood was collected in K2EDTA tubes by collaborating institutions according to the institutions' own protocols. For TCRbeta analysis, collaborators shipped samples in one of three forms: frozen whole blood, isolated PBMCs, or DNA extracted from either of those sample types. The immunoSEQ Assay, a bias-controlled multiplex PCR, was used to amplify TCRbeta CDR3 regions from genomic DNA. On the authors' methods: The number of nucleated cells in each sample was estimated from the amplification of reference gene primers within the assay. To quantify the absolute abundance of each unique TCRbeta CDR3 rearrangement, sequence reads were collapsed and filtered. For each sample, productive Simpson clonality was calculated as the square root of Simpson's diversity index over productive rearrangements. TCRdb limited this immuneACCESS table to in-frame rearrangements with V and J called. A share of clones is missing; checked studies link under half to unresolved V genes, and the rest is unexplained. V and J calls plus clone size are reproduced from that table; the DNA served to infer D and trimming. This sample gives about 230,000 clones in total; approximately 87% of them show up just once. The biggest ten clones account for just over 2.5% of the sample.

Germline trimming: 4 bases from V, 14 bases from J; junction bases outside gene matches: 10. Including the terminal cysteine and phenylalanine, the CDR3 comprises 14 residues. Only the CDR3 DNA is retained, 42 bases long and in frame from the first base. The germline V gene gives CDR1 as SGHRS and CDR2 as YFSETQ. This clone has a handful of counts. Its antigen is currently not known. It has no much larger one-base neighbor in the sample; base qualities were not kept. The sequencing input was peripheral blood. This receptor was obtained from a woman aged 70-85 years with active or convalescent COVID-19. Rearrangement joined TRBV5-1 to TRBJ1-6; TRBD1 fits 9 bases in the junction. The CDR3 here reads CASSALSGTGSLHF. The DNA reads TGCGCCAGCAGCGCGCTGTCCGGGACAGGGTCCCTCCACTTT.